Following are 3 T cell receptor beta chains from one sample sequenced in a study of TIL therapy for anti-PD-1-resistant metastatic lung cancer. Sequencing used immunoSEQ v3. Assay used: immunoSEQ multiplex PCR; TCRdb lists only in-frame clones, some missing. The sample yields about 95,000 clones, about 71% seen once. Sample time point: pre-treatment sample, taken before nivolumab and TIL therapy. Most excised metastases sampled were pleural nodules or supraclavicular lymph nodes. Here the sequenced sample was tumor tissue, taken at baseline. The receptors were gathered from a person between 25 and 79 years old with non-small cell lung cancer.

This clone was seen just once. For the CDR3, the DNA is TGTGCCAGCAGTTTGGACAGGGCAGGAAACACCATATATTTT. It codes for CASSLDRAGNTIYF. The rearrangement links TRBV28 to TRBJ1-3; TRBD1 matches at 8 bases. In germline, CDR1 is MDHEN, CDR2 SYDVKM. CDR3 size: 14 residues. V was clipped by 3 bases and J by 4 bases; unmatched bases: 2.

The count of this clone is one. The CDR3 sequence is CASSQGLAGGQETQYF. The CDR3 DNA follows: TGTGCCAGCAGCCAAGGGTTAGCGGGGGGGCAAGAGACCCAGTACTTC. The J gene is TRBJ2-5, the V gene TRBV4-2; TRBD2 aligns across 11 bases. V shed 1 base and J 2 bases; nucleotides not matched to a gene: 3. The CDR3 length is 16 residues. CDR1 is LGHNA, CDR2 YNFKEQ, per germline.

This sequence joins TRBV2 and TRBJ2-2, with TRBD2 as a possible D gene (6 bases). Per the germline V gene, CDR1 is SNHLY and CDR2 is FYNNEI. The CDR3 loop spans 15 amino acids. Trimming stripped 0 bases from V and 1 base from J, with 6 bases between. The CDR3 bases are TGTGCCAGCAGTGAAGCTAGCGGGAACACCGGGGAGCTGTTTTTT. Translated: CASSEASGNTGELFF.